Following are 31 T cell receptor beta chains from one sample sequenced in a study of human T cells and chemical hapten exposure. The time point: healthy volunteer bleed at 6 weeks. Total RNA extraction was carried out from unfractionated whole blood. TCRdb re-analysed the RACE reads in MiXCR, keeping a single row per CDR3 protein. Of 35,000 to 50,000 distinct CDR3 sequences listed, about 3.5% are singletons. Sequencing used whole blood. Every receptor here comes from a human donor in good health. Some clones in this sample may be carry-over from other donors' samples.

In this sample, this clonotype turned up many times. The chain carries TRBV30 and TRBJ1-1; maybe TRBD1 (5 bases). CDR1 is GTSNPN and CDR2 is SVGIG in the germline V gene (reference sequence). Trimming shortened V by 4 bases and J by 2 bases, and 11 bases separated the two germline ends. The CDR3 has 13 residues. The DNA for the CDR3 is TGTGCCTGGACTCGACAGTTTAACACTGAAGCTTTCTTT. Translation gives CAWTRQFNTEAFF.

The chain combines TRBV5-6 with TRBJ1-5; maybe TRBD1 (5 bases). This CDR3 comprises 14 residues. Looked up from germline, CDR1 is SGHDT and CDR2 is YYEEEE. V was pared by 2 bases and J by 4 bases, with 10 bases between. CDR3 in amino acids: CASSFRELNQPQHF. The CDR3 nucleotides read TGTGCCAGCAGCTTCAGGGAACTGAATCAGCCCCAGCATTTT.

This clonotype was detected a few times. This sequence joins TRBV18 and TRBJ1-1, with D tentatively TRBD1 (5 bases). The CDR3 sequence is 12 residues long. V gave up 4 bases and J gave up 6 bases, with 9 bases separating them. Germline-derived CDR1 and CDR2 are KGHSH and LQKENI. The CDR3 here is CASSLVQAEAFF. The CDR3 DNA is TGTGCCAGCTCACTCGTACAGGCTGAAGCTTTCTTT.

This clonotype was counted many times. The chain employs TRBV5-1 and TRBJ1-2; perhaps TRBD1 as D (5 bases). Germline-derived CDR1 and CDR2 are SGHRS and YFSETQ. CDR3 length: 15 amino acids. Trimming took 2 bases from V and 8 from J, leaving 19 bases between them. The CDR3 loop is CASSFAPFREDGYTF. In nucleotides, the CDR3 is TGCGCCAGCAGCTTTGCCCCCTTCAGGGAGGACGGCTACACCTTC.

The rearrangement joins TRBV18 to TRBJ2-1, with 8 bases aligning to TRBD1. V lost 0 bases, J lost 9 bases, and 10 bases stayed unmatched. Germline-derived CDR1 and CDR2 are KGHSH and LQKENI. CDR3 size: 16 residues. CDR3 residues: CASSPPFGAGGTEQFF. Written as DNA, the CDR3 is TGTGCCAGCTCACCACCGTTCGGGGCAGGGGGCACTGAGCAGTTCTTC.

This clonotype has ten or more counts. The genes are TRBV6-1 and TRBJ2-1; 9 nucleotides agree with TRBD1. J was trimmed by 4 bases and V by 3 bases; bases with no gene match: 4. The CDR3 sequence is 15 residues long. Germline values: CDR1 MNHNS, CDR2 SASEGT. This CDR3 is CASSERGTGYNEQFF. In DNA form, the CDR3 reads TGTGCCAGCAGTGAGCGCGGGACAGGGTACAATGAGCAGTTCTTC.

This clonotype has a count of ten or more. The rearrangement joins TRBV6-5 to TRBJ1-5; D unclear. CDR1 is MNHEY and CDR2 is SVGAGI in the germline V gene. The CDR3 spans 15 residues. With 6 bases removed from V and 0 bases from J, the gap between germline ends came to 12 bases. The CDR3 region is CASSLRRNSNQPQHF. In DNA form, the CDR3 reads TGTGCCAGCAGCCTTAGACGTAATAGCAATCAGCCCCAGCATTTT.

This clonotype came up a few times. J is TRBJ1-5 and V is TRBV29-1; D ambiguous. The CDR3 is 17 amino acids. Germline assignment: CDR1 SQVTM and CDR2 ANQGSEA. V lost 8 bases, J lost 0 bases, and 23 bases lay in between. Here the CDR3 DNA reads TGCAGCAAACAAGGCGGAGGACTTAACTCTAGCAATCAGCCCCAGCATTTT. As protein: CSKQGGGLNSSNQPQHF.

The rearrangement links TRBV30 to TRBJ1-2; a possible D gene is TRBD1 (5 bases). This CDR3 spans 15 amino acids. Trimming left V 4 bases short and J 0 bases short, with 15 bases between. Germline CDR1 GTSNPN, CDR2 SVGIG (reference sequence). The CDR3 sequence is CAWTPRQFPNYGYTF. The CDR3 DNA sequence: TGTGCCTGGACCCCCAGACAGTTTCCTAACTATGGCTACACCTTC.

The CDR3 DNA reads TGTGCCAGCAGCCCACGCGGCTATAGCAATCAGCCCCAGCATTTT. Residues: CASSPRGYSNQPQHF. This chain joins TRBV11-2 and TRBJ1-5; D gene uncertain. The CDR3 has 15 residues. V was shortened by 5 bases and J by 0 bases, with 11 bases between the two germline ends. The V gene's germline CDR1 is SGHAT and CDR2 FQNNGV.

CDR3 protein: CASSYSGRANTGELFF. CDR3 bases: TGTGCCAGCAGTTACTCGGGACGTGCGAACACCGGGGAGCTGTTTTTT. The chain uses TRBV6-5 and TRBJ2-2; D is perhaps TRBD1 or TRBD2 (5 bases each). Germline V CDR1 and CDR2: MNHEY, SVGAGI. Trimming cost V 0 bases and J 0 bases, with 8 bases left between them. The CDR3 contains 16 residues.

J is TRBJ1-6 and V is TRBV5-4; D gene uncertain. Germline V gene lookup returns CDR1 SGHNT and CDR2 YYREEE (reference sequence). The CDR3 covers 10 residues. The V end lost 1 base, the J end lost 15 bases, and 5 bases lay between the germline ends. The CDR3 loop is CASSLLLLHF. Here the CDR3 DNA reads TGTGCCAGCAGCTTGCTACTCCTCCACTTT.

The V and J genes are TRBV3-1 and TRBJ2-5; D remains unclear. Per germline, CDR1 LGHDT and CDR2 YNNKEL (reference sequence). The germline V and J ends were trimmed by 0 bases and 5 bases, with 16 bases remaining between them. The CDR3 length is 16 residues. The CDR3 coding sequence is TGTGCCAGCAGCCAAGACCTTTCGGGTGTCGGGGAGACCCAGTACTTC. This sequence encodes CASSQDLSGVGETQYF.

This clonotype has at least ten counts. The chain carries TRBV4-1 and TRBJ1-5; D gene uncertain. The germline V gene encodes CDR1 MGHRA and CDR2 YSYEKL. The CDR3 covers 16 residues. The V end was cut by 0 bases, the J end by 4 bases, with 13 bases between. CDR3 DNA sequence: TGCGCCAGCAGCCAAGATATAACGGGAAGGAATCAGCCCCAGCATTTT. Its translation: CASSQDITGRNQPQHF.

The table lists this clonotype with many counts. V is TRBV5-1 and J is TRBJ1-1; the match to TRBD1 covers 9 bases. V gave up 3 bases and J gave up 5 bases; unmatched junction bases: 8. The CDR3 is 15 residues long. The germline V gene encodes CDR1 SGHRS and CDR2 YFSETQ. DNA for the CDR3: TGCGCCAGCAGCTCCTTACAGGGGGCGGGAACTGAAGCTTTCTTT. The encoded protein is CASSSLQGAGTEAFF.

In its sample, this clonotype was seen many times. The CDR3 bases are TGTGCCACCAGTGAAGCCGGGACAGGGGCCCGTGTCACTGAAGCTTTCTTT. It translates to CATSEAGTGARVTEAFF. The genes are TRBV24-1 and TRBJ1-1; 10 bases agree with TRBD1. V lost 4 bases to trimming and J lost 4 bases; unmatched junction nucleotides: 11. Looked up from germline, CDR1 is KGHDR and CDR2 is SFDVKD. CDR3 length equals 17 residues.

The genes are TRBV11-2 and TRBJ1-4, with a possible D match to TRBD1 (5 bases). V lost 5 bases, J lost 4 bases, and 23 bases lay in between. The germline V gene has CDR1 SGHAT and CDR2 FQNNGV. The CDR3 extends over 18 amino acids. This CDR3 is CASSILGPPGGFNEKLFF. As DNA, the CDR3 is TGTGCCAGCAGCATCCTCGGCCCGCCGGGGGGATTTAATGAAAAACTGTTTTTT.

CDR3 residues: CASRSGQGRGNQPQHF. For the CDR3, the DNA is TGTGCCAGCAGGTCGGGACAGGGTAGAGGCAATCAGCCCCAGCATTTT. V gene TRBV28 combines with J gene TRBJ1-5, with 9 bases that match TRBD1. Per germline, CDR1 MDHEN and CDR2 SYDVKM. The CDR3 contains 16 residues. J lost 2 bases, V lost 6 bases, and 8 bases had no gene match.

This clonotype was counted at least ten times. This chain links TRBV5-4 with TRBJ2-3; weak D call: TRBD2 (7 bases). Trimming shortened V by 3 bases and J by 11 bases, and 10 bases separated the two germline ends. In germline, CDR1 is SGHNT, CDR2 YYREEE (reference sequence). This CDR3 region has 11 residues. The CDR3 sequence is CASSWGGLQYF. CDR3 coding DNA: TGTGCCAGCAGCTGGGGGGGGCTGCAGTATTTT. Looking up the rest from reference TRBV5-4 and TRBJ2-3 gives the full variable domain: ETGVTQSPTHLIKTRGQQVTLRCSSQSGHNTVSWYQQALGQGPQFIFQYYREEENGRGNFPPRFSGLQFPNYSSELNVNALELDDSALYLCASSWGGLQYFGPGTRLTVL.

About this clonotype itself: A clone one base away is much larger, so this may be a read error. The J gene is TRBJ2-2, the V gene TRBV28, with a tentative D call TRBD1 (5 bases). V was shortened by 7 bases and J by 9 bases, with 15 bases between the two germline ends. Germline CDR1 is MDHEN and CDR2 is SYDVKM. The CDR3 is 13 residues long. DNA for the CDR3: TGTGCCAGCACGCAGGGCAGGACCTGGGAGCTGTTTTTT. It yields the protein CASTQGRTWELFF. Combining the CDR3 with reference TRBV28 and TRBJ2-2 gives the whole variable domain DVKVTQSSRYLVKRTGEKVFLECVQDMDHENMFWYRQDPGLGLRLIYFSYDVKMKEKGDIPEGYSVSREKKERFSLILESASTNQTSMYLCASTQGRTWELFFGEGSRLTVL.

This clonotype was counted at least ten times. The chain couples TRBV2 to TRBJ1-6, with D unresolved. Germline V lookup: CDR1 SNHLY, CDR2 FYNNEI. The CDR3 totals 13 residues. V lost 2 bases and J 5 bases, leaving 4 bases between the germline ends. The DNA of the CDR3 is TGTGCCAGCAGTGAAACAAATAATTCACCCCTCCACTTT. It yields the protein CASSETNNSPLHF.

At least ten counts were recorded for this clonotype. DNA of the CDR3: TGTGCCAGCAGCCCAGGACTGGCGGGAGGGATATACAATGAGCAGTTCTTC. Protein: CASSPGLAGGIYNEQFF. The chain combines TRBV3-1 with TRBJ2-1; TRBD2 matches at 9 bases. The CDR3 extends over 17 amino acids. V lost 4 bases, J lost 4 bases, and 11 bases stayed unmatched. Looked up from germline, CDR1 is LGHDT and CDR2 is YNNKEL (reference sequence).

The sample holds many counts of this clonotype. In DNA form, the CDR3 reads TGTGCCAGCAGCTTAGGGGCAGCGGGGCTGGGAGATCAGTTCTTC. This encodes CASSLGAAGLGDQFF. The chain combines TRBV7-9 with TRBJ2-1; TRBD2 matches 7 bases. The ends lost 1 base at V and 13 bases at J; junction bases unmatched: 13. Germline V gene lookup returns CDR1 SEHNR and CDR2 FQNEAQ (reference sequence). There are 15 residues in the CDR3.

This clonotype has more than one count but fewer than ten. The V and J genes are TRBV4-1 and TRBJ1-5; D unresolved. The germline CDR1 and CDR2 sequences are MGHRA and YSYEKL. The V and J ends lost 0 bases and 5 bases respectively, with 17 bases between them. The CDR3 is made up of 17 amino acids. The CDR3 region has the DNA TGCGCCAGCAGCCAAGATAACTGGCAGAGAGGCCATCAGCCCCAGCATTTT. This encodes CASSQDNWQRGHQPQHF.

This clonotype was counted ten times or more. The CDR3 DNA is TGTGCCAGCAGCCAAGATCTGGGAAATGAGCAGTTCTTC. It yields the protein CASSQDLGNEQFF. The V call is TRBV3-1, the J call TRBJ2-1; D unclear. CDR3 length equals 13 residues. Germline lookup yields CDR1 LGHDT and CDR2 YNNKEL (reference sequence). The V and J ends lost 0 bases and 7 bases respectively, with 7 bases between them.

This clonotype was found many times. The chain is built from TRBV11-2 and TRBJ1-2; no reliable D call. Trimming shortened V by 3 bases and J by 4 bases, and 9 bases separated the two germline ends. Germline loops: CDR1 SGHAT, CDR2 FQNNGV. The CDR3 is 13 amino acids. CDR3 residues: CASSFSVLYGYTF. CDR3 DNA: TGTGCCAGCAGCTTCTCGGTCCTCTATGGCTACACCTTC.

This clonotype was picked up many times. The gene calls are TRBV5-1 and TRBJ1-5; D is ambiguous. V lost 4 bases to trimming and J lost 11 bases, with 10 bases between them. CDR1 is SGHRS and CDR2 is YFSETQ in the germline V gene. The CDR3 is 11 residues long. CDR3 sequence reads: CASSPGRSQHF. The CDR3 nucleotides are TGCGCCAGCAGCCCTGGACGATCCCAGCATTTT.

This clonotype appeared a few times. This chain uses TRBV6-1 with TRBJ1-4; no clear D. CDR3 size: 13 residues. The germline gives CDR1 MNHNS, CDR2 SASEGT. V was cut by 4 bases and J by 8 bases, with 11 bases left in between. The CDR3 nucleotides are TGTGCCAGCAGTGTGGGGAAAGGGGAAAAACTGTTTTTT. Its translation is CASSVGKGEKLFF.

There are a few counts of this clonotype. V is TRBV29-1 and J is TRBJ1-2; 9 bases map to TRBD1. CDR3 size: 12 residues. From germline, CDR1 is SQVTM and CDR2 ANQGSEA. J lost 2 bases, V lost 6 bases, and 1 base had no gene match. The CDR3 nucleotides are TGCAGCGTGGACAGGGGAAACTATGGCTACACCTTC. This translates into CSVDRGNYGYTF.

This clonotype was counted ten times or more. J is TRBJ2-1 and V is TRBV4-2; the match to TRBD2 covers 10 bases. The V gene's germline CDR1 is LGHNA and CDR2 YNFKEQ. CDR3 size: 15 residues. V lost 5 bases and J lost 8; bases outside the gene matches: 9. The CDR3 DNA sequence: TGTGCCAGCAGCGCAACCGGGACTAGCGCCTATGAGCAGTTCTTC. It translates to CASSATGTSAYEQFF.

This clonotype was detected ten times or more. This chain connects TRBV3-1 to TRBJ2-7; D not resolved. The CDR3 has 13 residues. CDR1 and CDR2 (germline): LGHDT, YNNKEL (reference sequence). Trimming took off 0 bases at V and 4 bases at J, with 7 bases between the two ends. This CDR3 reads CASSQERRYEQYF. CDR3 in DNA: TGTGCCAGCAGCCAAGAGCGGAGATACGAGCAGTACTTC.